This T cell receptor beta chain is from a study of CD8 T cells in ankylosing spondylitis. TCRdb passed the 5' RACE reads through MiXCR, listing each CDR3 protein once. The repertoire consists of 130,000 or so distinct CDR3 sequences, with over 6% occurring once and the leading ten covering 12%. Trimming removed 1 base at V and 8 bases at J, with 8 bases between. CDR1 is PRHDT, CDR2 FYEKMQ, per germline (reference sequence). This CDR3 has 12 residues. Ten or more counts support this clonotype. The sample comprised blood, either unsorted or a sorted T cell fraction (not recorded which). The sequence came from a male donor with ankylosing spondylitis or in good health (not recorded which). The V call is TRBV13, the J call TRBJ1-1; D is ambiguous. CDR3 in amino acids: CASSLVVREAFF. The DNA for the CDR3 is TGTGCCAGCAGCTTAGTCGTCAGGGAAGCTTTCTTT. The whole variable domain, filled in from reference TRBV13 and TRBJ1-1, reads AAGVIQSPRHLIKEKRETATLKCYPIPRHDTVYWYQQGPGQDPQFLISFYEKMQSDKGSIPDRFSAQQFSDYHSELNMSSLELGDSALYFCASSLVVREAFFGQGTRLTVV.